The 5 T cell receptor beta chains below all came from one sample that was sequenced in a study of blood T cell repertoires in COVID-19. Repertoires were generated with immunoSEQ multiplex PCR, while TCRdb's copy carries only in-frame clones and drops some. The sample consists of about 150,000 clones, roughly 90% of them appearing once. Sample: peripheral blood. These receptor sequences come from a human donor in a cohort sampled during active COVID-19.

The rearrangement links TRBV27 to TRBJ2-6; D is perhaps TRBD2 (6 bases). The CDR3 consists of 16 residues. Germline V gene data show CDR1 as MNHEY and CDR2 as SMNVEV (reference sequence). Trimming took off 6 bases at V and 0 bases at J, with 12 bases between the two ends. The CDR3 spells CASSNTGGSGANVLTF. CDR3 coding DNA: TGTGCCAGCAGCAATACCGGGGGCTCTGGGGCCAACGTCCTGACTTTC. The entire variable domain, with the rest obtained from reference TRBV27 and TRBJ2-6, is as follows: EAQVTQNPRYLITVTGKKLTVTCSQNMNHEYMSWYRQDPGLGLRQIYYSMNVEVTDKGDVPEGYKVSRKEKRNFPLILESPSPNQTSLYFCASSNTGGSGANVLTFGAGSRLTVL.

The chain combines TRBV5-1 with TRBJ1-6; the D gene is possibly TRBD1 (6 bases). This CDR3 contains 15 residues. Trimming stripped 4 bases from V and 9 bases from J, with 17 bases between. Germline loops: CDR1 SGHRS, CDR2 YFSETQ. The CDR3 DNA follows: TGCGCCAGCAGCCGATTGTTAGGGGGTAGTTCACCCCTCCACTTT. Amino acids: CASSRLLGGSSPLHF.

This clone appeared a few times. The J gene is TRBJ2-2, the V gene TRBV28; D may be TRBD2 (5 bases). CDR1 MDHEN and CDR2 SYDVKM come from the germline V gene. The CDR3 is made up of 15 amino acids. The V end lost 8 bases, the J end lost 4 bases, and 17 bases lay between the germline ends. The CDR3 loop reads CASVSRASVTGELFF. Written as DNA, the CDR3 is TGTGCCAGCGTCTCGCGGGCCTCAGTCACCGGGGAGCTGTTTTTT.

The rearrangement joins TRBV6-2 or TRBV6-3 to TRBJ2-7; maybe TRBD2 (6 bases). V was trimmed by 0 bases and J by 0 bases, leaving 12 bases between them. This CDR3 contains 16 residues. The germline V gene encodes CDR1 MNHEY and CDR2 SVGEGT. CDR3 residues: CASSYSPLAYSYEQYF. The DNA of the CDR3 is TGTGCCAGCAGTTACTCCCCACTAGCTTACTCCTACGAGCAGTACTTC.

The genes are TRBV27 and TRBJ2-1, with D maybe TRBD2 (6 bases). Germline values: CDR1 MNHEY, CDR2 SMNVEV (reference sequence). The CDR3 covers 13 residues. V lost 5 bases and J 9 bases, leaving 14 bases between the germline ends. In DNA form, the CDR3 reads TGTGCCAGCAGTCTCGGGACTCCAGGTGAGCAGTTCTTC. This translates into CASSLGTPGEQFF.